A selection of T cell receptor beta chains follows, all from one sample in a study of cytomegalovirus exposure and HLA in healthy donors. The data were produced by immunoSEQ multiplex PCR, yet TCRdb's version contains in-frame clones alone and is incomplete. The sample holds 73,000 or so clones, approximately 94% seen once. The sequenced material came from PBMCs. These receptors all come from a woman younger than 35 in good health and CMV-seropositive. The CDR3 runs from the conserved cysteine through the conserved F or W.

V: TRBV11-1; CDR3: CASSLQGNGELFF
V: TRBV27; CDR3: CASSTNTGVEQFF
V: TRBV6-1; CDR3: CASRAPGVWGYTF
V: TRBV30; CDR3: CAGQGYGTASGELFF
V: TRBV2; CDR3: CASSDGTSGVKADTQYF
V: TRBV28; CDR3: CASRTLRGQPQHF
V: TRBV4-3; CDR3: CASSPTDRISYGYTF
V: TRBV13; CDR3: CASSSYSTGNYGYTF
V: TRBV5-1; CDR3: CASGGSGGILQETQYF
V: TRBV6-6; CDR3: CASSSDSYEQYF
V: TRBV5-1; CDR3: CASSYTGGAYEQYF
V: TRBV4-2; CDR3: CASSHEGGGLRNIQYF
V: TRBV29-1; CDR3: CSVDVGANVLTF
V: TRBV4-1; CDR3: CASSLETSKDTQYF
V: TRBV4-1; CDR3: CASSQDALPRESYNEQFF